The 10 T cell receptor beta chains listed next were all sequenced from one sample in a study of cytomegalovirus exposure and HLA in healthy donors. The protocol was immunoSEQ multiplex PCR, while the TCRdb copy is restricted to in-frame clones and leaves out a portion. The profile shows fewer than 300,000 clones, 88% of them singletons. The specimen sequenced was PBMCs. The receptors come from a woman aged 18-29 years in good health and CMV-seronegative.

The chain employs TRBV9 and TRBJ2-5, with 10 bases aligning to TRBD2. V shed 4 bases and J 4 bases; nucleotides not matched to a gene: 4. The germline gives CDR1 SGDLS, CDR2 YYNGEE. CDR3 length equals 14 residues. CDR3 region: CASSPGLARETQYF. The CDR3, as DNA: TGTGCCAGCAGCCCGGGACTAGCGAGAGAGACCCAGTACTTC.

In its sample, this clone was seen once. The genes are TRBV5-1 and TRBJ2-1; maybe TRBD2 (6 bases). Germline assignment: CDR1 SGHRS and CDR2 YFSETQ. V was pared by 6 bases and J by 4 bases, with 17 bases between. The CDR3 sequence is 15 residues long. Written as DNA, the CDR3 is TGCGCCAGCACAAGGATGGGGGGAGAGTACAATGAGCAGTTCTTC. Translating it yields CASTRMGGEYNEQFF.

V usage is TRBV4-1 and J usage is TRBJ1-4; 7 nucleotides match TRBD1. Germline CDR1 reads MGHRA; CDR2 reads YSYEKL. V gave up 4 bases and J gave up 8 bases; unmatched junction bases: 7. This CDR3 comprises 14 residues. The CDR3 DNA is TGCGCCAGCAGCCCAACAGGGGTGAACGAAAAACTGTTTTTT. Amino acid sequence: CASSPTGVNEKLFF.

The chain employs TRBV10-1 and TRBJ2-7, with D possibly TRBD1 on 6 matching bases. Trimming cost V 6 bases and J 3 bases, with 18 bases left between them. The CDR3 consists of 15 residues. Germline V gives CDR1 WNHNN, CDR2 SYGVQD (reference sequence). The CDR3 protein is CASSPRVGGIYEQYF. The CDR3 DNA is TGCGCCAGCAGCCCTAGGGTTGGGGGCATCTACGAGCAGTACTTC.

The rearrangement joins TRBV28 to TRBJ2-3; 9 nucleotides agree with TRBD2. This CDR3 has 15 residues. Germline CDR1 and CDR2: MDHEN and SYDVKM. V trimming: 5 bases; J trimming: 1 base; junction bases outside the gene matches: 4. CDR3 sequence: CASSAPSGGTDTQYF. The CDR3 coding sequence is TGTGCCAGCAGTGCGCCTAGCGGGGGCACAGATACGCAGTATTTT.

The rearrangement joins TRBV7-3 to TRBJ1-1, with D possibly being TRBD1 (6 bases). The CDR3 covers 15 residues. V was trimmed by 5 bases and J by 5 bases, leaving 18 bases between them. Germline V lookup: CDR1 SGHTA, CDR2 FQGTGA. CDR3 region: CASSPEPRGRTEAFF. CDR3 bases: TGTGCCAGCAGCCCCGAACCCAGGGGAAGGACTGAAGCTTTCTTT.

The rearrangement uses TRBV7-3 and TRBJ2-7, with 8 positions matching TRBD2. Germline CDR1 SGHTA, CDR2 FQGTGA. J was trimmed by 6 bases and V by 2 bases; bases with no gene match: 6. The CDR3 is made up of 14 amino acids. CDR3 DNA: TGTGCCAGCAGCTTAGGAAGCGGGAGTTCCGAGCAGTACTTC. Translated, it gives CASSLGSGSSEQYF.

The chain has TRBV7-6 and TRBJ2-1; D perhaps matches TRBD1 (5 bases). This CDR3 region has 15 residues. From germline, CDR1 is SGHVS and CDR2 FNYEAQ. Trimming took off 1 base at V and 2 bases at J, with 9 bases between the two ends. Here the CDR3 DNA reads TGTGCCAGCAGCTTAGGCAGGGCACCCTACAATGAGCAGTTCTTC. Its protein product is CASSLGRAPYNEQFF.

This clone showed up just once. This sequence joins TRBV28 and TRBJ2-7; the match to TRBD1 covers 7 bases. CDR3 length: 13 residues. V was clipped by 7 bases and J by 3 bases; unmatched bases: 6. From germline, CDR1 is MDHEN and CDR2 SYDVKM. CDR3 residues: CASTLTGNYEQYF. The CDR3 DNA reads TGTGCCAGCACCTTGACAGGGAACTACGAGCAGTACTTC.

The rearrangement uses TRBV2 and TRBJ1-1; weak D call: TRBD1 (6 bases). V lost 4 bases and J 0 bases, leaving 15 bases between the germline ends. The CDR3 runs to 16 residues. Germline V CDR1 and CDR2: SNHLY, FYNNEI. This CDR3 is CASSVRDTFMNTEAFF. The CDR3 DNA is TGTGCCAGCAGTGTACGGGACACCTTTATGAACACTGAAGCTTTCTTT.